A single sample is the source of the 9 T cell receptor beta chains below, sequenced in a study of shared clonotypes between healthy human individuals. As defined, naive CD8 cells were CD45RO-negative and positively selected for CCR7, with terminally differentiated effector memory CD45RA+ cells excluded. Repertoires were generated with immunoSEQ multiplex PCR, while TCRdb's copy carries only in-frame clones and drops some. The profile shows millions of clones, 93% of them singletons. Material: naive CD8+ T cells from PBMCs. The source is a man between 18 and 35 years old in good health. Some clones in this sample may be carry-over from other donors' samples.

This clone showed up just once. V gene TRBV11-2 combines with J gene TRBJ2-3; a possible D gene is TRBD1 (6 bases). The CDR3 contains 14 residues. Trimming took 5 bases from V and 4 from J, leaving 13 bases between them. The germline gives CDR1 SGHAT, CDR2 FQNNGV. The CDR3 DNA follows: TGTGCCAGCAGCCCGTGGGGGCCCGCAGATACGCAGTATTTT. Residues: CASSPWGPADTQYF.

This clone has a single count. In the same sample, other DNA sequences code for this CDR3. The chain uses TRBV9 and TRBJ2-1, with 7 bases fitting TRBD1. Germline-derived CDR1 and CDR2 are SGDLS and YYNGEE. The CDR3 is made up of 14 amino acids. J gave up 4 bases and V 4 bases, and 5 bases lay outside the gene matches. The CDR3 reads CASSPRDSYNEQFF. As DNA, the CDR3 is TGTGCCAGCAGCCCCCGGGACAGTTACAATGAGCAGTTCTTC.

The CDR3 DNA reads as TGCGCCAGCAGCCAATTTCGTTCACCGGGACAGGGTTTCCACAATGAGCAGTTCTTC. Translating gives CASSQFRSPGQGFHNEQFF. The J gene is TRBJ2-1, the V gene TRBV4-1, with TRBD1 matching over 9 bases. The germline gives CDR1 MGHRA, CDR2 YSYEKL. The CDR3 consists of 19 residues. V dropped 2 bases and J dropped 5; count of bases not matched to a gene: 16.

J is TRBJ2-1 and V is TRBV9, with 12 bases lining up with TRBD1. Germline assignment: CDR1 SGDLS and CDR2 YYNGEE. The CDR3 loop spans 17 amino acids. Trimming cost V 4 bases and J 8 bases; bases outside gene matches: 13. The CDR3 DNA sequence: TGTGCCAGCAGCCTAACCGACCCCGGGACAGGGGGCCATGAGCAGTTCTTC. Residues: CASSLTDPGTGGHEQFF. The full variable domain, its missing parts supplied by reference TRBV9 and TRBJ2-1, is DSGVTQTPKHLITATGQRVTLRCSPRSGDLSVYWYQQSLDQGLQFLIQYYNGEERAKGNILERFSAQQFPDLHSELNLSSLELGDSALYFCASSLTDPGTGGHEQFFGPGTRLTVL.

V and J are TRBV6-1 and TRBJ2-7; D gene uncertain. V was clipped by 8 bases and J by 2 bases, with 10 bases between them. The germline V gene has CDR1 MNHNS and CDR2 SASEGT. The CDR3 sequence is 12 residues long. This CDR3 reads CASLSWPYEQYF. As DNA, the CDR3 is TGTGCCAGCCTCAGCTGGCCCTACGAGCAGTACTTC.

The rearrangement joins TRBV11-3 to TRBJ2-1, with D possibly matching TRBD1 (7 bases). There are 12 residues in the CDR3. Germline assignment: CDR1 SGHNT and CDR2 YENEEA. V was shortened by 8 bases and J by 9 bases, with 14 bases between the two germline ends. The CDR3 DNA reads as TGTGCCAGCGACGGAGGGGGCGGTGAGCAGTTCTTC. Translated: CASDGGGGEQFF.

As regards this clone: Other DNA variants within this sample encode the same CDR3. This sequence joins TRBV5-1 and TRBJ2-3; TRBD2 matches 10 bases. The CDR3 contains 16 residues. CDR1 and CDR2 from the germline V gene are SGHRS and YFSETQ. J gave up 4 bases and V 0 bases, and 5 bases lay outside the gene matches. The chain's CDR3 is CASSLGLAGAADTQYF. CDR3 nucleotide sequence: TGCGCCAGCAGCTTGGGGCTAGCGGGAGCTGCAGATACGCAGTATTTT.

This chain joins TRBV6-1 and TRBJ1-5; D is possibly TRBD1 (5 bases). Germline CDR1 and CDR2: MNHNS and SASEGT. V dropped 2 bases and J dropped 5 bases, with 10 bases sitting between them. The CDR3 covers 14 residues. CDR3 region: CASSELGRHQPQHF. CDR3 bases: TGTGCCAGCAGTGAATTGGGGCGCCATCAGCCCCAGCATTTT.

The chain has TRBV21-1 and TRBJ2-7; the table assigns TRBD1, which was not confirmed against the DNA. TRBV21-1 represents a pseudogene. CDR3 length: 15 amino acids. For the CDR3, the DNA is TGTGCCAGCAGCAAAGCGAGGACAGGAGGTTACGAGCAGTACTTC. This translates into CASSKARTGGYEQYF.